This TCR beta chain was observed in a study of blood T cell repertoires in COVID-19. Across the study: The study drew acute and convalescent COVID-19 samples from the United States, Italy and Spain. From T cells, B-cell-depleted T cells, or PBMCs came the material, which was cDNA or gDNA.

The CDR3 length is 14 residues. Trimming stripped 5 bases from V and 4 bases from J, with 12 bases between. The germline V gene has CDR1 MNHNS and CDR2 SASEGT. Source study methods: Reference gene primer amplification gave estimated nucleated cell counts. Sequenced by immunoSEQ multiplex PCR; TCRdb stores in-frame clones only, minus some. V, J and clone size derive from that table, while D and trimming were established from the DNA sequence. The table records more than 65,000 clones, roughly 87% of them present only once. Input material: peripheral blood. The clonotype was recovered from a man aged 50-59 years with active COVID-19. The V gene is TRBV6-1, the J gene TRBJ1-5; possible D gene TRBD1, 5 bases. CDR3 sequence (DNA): TGTGCCAGCAGTTTGGACAACGGAAATCAGCCCCAGCATTTT. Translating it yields CASSLDNGNQPQHF.